This T cell receptor (beta chain) was captured by sequencing in a study of shared clonotypes between healthy human individuals. About the research overall: Plates per donor: three CD4 naive, three CD4 memory, two CD8 naive, one CD8 memory.

It was 150 to 200 ng DNA, about 30,000 T cell genomes, that sorted-subset replicate PCRs used. Sequencing used immunoSEQ multiplex PCR; TCRdb keeps in-frame clones, though not all of them. The table shows about 750,000 clones, with more than 85% occurring only once. Comment on this clone: Other DNA variants within this sample encode the same CDR3.

CD8 cells regarded as naive lacked CD45RO, were positively chosen for CCR7, and omitted terminally differentiated effector memory CD45RA+ cells. Between the trimmed V and J ends, which lost 3 bases and 7 bases, there was a span of 7 bases. Germline values: CDR1 SEHNR, CDR2 FQNEAQ (reference sequence). This CDR3 contains 12 residues. The source is a man aged 25-40 years in good health. The sample consisted of naive CD8+ T cells sorted from blood. The V call is TRBV7-9, the J call TRBJ1-5; no firm D call. The CDR3 DNA sequence: TGTGCCAGCAGCTTTCCGGGACAGCCCCAGCATTTT. It translates to CASSFPGQPQHF.